Each of the 14 T cell receptor beta chains below was sequenced from the same sample in a study of blood T cell repertoires in COVID-19. Clones were read by immunoSEQ multiplex PCR, and TCRdb kept only the in-frame ones, dropping some. This sample has 200,000 to 300,000 clones, with around nine tenths found just once. The sequencing sample was made of peripheral blood. These receptor sequences come from a woman in her seventies with active or convalescent COVID-19.

The V and J genes are TRBV21-1 and TRBJ2-7; the table's D call, TRBD2, has no DNA check behind it. TRBV21-1 is annotated as a pseudogene. The CDR3 spans 14 residues. The CDR3 loop reads CASSKAHWSYEQYF. For the CDR3, the DNA is TGTGCCAGCAGCAAAGCCCACTGGTCCTACGAGCAGTACTTC.

V gene TRBV4-1 combines with J gene TRBJ1-5, with D perhaps matching TRBD1 (5 bases). Germline values: CDR1 MGHRA, CDR2 YSYEKL. Trimming removed 4 bases at V and 2 bases at J, with 15 bases between. This CDR3 has 16 amino acids. In DNA form, the CDR3 reads TGCGCCAGCAGCCCGCTCGGACAAGGCGGCAATCAGCCCCAGCATTTT. Translated, it gives CASSPLGQGGNQPQHF.

This chain links TRBV9 with TRBJ2-7, with 8 positions matching TRBD1. CDR1 SGDLS and CDR2 YYNGEE come from the germline V gene. V lost 3 bases, J lost 6 bases, and 5 bases stayed unmatched. CDR3 length: 13 amino acids. DNA for the CDR3: TGTGCCAGCAGCGATGACAGGGGTTTCGAGCAGTACTTC. It specifies CASSDDRGFEQYF.

The rearrangement links TRBV12-5 to TRBJ1-3; 9 bases line up with TRBD1. The trim removed 6 bases at V and 0 bases at J, leaving 9 bases unmatched. This CDR3 has 17 amino acids. Per the germline V gene, CDR1 is LGHNT and CDR2 is FRNRAP. Here the CDR3 DNA reads TGTGCTAGTGGACCTCAGCCGGGACAGGGCTCTGGAAACACCATATATTTT. It codes for CASGPQPGQGSGNTIYF.

The chain uses TRBV6-5 and TRBJ2-5; 9 nucleotides match TRBD1. The V and J ends lost 4 bases and 2 bases, in that order; junction bases with no gene match: 8. Per the germline V gene, CDR1 is MNHEY and CDR2 is SVGAGI. CDR3 length: 16 residues. CDR3 sequence: CASSSAGTGRQETQYF. CDR3 in DNA: TGTGCCAGCAGTTCAGCCGGGACAGGGAGGCAAGAGACCCAGTACTTC.

The chain is built from TRBV6-2 or TRBV6-3 and TRBJ1-5; D gene uncertain. The CDR3 has 12 residues. Germline lookup yields CDR1 MNHEY and CDR2 SVGEGT. V was cut by 4 bases and J by 8 bases, with 9 bases left in between. The CDR3 reads CASSSGWEPQHF. In nucleotides, the CDR3 is TGTGCCAGCAGTTCCGGGTGGGAGCCCCAGCATTTT.

The chain has TRBV5-1 and TRBJ2-2; D not resolved. The CDR3 is 15 amino acids. Germline V gives CDR1 SGHRS, CDR2 YFSETQ. The V gene lost 1 base and the J gene lost 0 bases, with 7 bases spanning the gap. The CDR3 nucleotides read TGCGCCAGCAGCTTGAGTCAGACGAACACCGGGGAGCTGTTTTTT. It is translated as CASSLSQTNTGELFF.

V usage is TRBV5-1 and J usage is TRBJ2-7; TRBD1 agrees at 10 bases. The CDR3 is 14 residues long. Germline CDR1 SGHRS, CDR2 YFSETQ. Trimming removed 4 bases from V and 3 bases from J; junction bases left unmatched: 4. The CDR3 loop is CASSPRTGGYEQYF. CDR3 sequence (DNA): TGCGCCAGCAGCCCCCGGACAGGGGGCTACGAGCAGTACTTC.

This clone is a singleton in its sample. J is TRBJ2-5 and V is TRBV5-1; 10 bases are a match to TRBD2. CDR1 and CDR2 from the germline V gene are SGHRS and YFSETQ. J lost 5 bases, V lost 4 bases, and 5 bases had no gene match. CDR3 length equals 14 residues. CDR3 in amino acids: CASSSGGAGETQYF. The CDR3 coding sequence is TGCGCCAGCAGCAGCGGGGGGGCCGGGGAGACCCAGTACTTC.

The V gene is TRBV12-5, the J gene TRBJ2-7; TRBD2 might be the D (6 bases). The V end was cut by 5 bases, the J end by 0 bases, with 11 bases between. CDR3 length equals 14 residues. CDR1 LGHNT and CDR2 FRNRAP come from the germline V gene. The DNA of the CDR3 is TGTGCTAGTGGTCCCCGACTAGACTCCTACGAGCAGTACTTC. Amino acids: CASGPRLDSYEQYF.

The V gene is TRBV18, the J gene TRBJ2-5; possibly TRBD2 for D (5 bases). Germline CDR1 and CDR2: KGHSH and LQKENI. The V end lost 2 bases, the J end lost 5 bases, and 18 bases lay between the germline ends. This CDR3 region has 16 residues. CDR3: CASSPKSGVLGETQYF. Written as DNA, the CDR3 is TGTGCCAGCTCACCAAAGAGCGGAGTATTGGGGGAGACCCAGTACTTC.

This chain joins TRBV11-3 and TRBJ2-7; 10 bases match TRBD2. Per germline, CDR1 SGHNT and CDR2 YENEEA. The CDR3 consists of 16 residues. J was trimmed by 4 bases and V by 3 bases; bases with no gene match: 9. The CDR3 DNA reads TGTGCCAGCAGCTTGGAGCGGGGGGGCGGTGATTACGAGCAGTACTTC. Translation: CASSLERGGGDYEQYF.

This clone was observed a handful of times. The chain has TRBV7-2 and TRBJ1-1, with 9 bases identical to TRBD1. J was trimmed by 9 bases and V by 5 bases; bases with no gene match: 10. This CDR3 region has 14 residues. Germline V gene sequence: CDR1 SGHTA, CDR2 FQGNSA. CDR3 DNA: TGTGCCAGCAGCCAAGGGACAGGGAACGGCCAAGCTTTCTTT. It codes for CASSQGTGNGQAFF.

V usage is TRBV2 and J usage is TRBJ1-2; TRBD1 matches at 7 bases. Germline lookup yields CDR1 SNHLY and CDR2 FYNNEI. Unmatched junction bases numbered 8, after V lost 7 bases and J lost 6 bases. The CDR3 spans 13 residues. CDR3 nucleotides: TGTGCCAGCAACATTTACAGGGGAGATGGCTACACCTTC. This encodes CASNIYRGDGYTF.